This T cell receptor beta chain originates from a study of cytomegalovirus exposure and HLA in healthy donors. Study-level background: A preliminary data release comprised about 85 million unique TCRs obtained from HLA-typed donors. General study results and limits: Analysis performed later showed TCR beta chains linked to HLA being more clonally expanded than equally common others. For TCR beta chains, V- and J-gene trimming was later linked to a missense DCLRE1C variant.

To note about this clone: Antigen specificity is unknown.

The PCR made use of 60 Vbeta and 13 Jbeta primers. The table came from immunoSEQ multiplex PCR; TCRdb's copy has only in-frame clones and leaves some out. The table includes over 150,000 clones, 68% detected once. With 8 bases removed from V and 8 bases from J, the gap between germline ends came to 19 bases. Germline-derived CDR1 and CDR2 are MNHNS and SASEGT. CDR3 size: 14 residues. Sequencing input: PBMCs. This sequence originates from a woman in her late teens or twenties in good health and CMV-seropositive. The gene calls are TRBV6-1 and TRBJ1-3, with D maybe TRBD1 (5 bases). CDR3 in amino acids: CASGKGIVGHTIYF. As DNA, the CDR3 is TGTGCCAGCGGGAAGGGTATCGTGGGGCACACCATATATTTT.